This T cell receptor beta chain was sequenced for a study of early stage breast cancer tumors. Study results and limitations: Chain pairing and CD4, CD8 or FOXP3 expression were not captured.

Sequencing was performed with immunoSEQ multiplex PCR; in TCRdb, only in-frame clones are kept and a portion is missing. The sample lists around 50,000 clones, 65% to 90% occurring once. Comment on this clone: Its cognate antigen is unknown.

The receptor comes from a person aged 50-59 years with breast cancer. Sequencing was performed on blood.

The CDR3 coding sequence is TGTGCCAGTAGTGGGCAACATAGCAATCAGCCCCAGCATTTT. Residues: CASSGQHSNQPQHF. The gene calls are TRBV19 and TRBJ1-5; D call uncertain. CDR1 and CDR2 (germline): LNHDA, SQIVND (reference sequence). The CDR3 sequence is 14 residues long. V lost 5 bases and J lost 0, with 8 bases in between.